The T cell receptor (beta chain) described here comes from a study of blood T cell repertoires in COVID-19 (dated by TCRdb to the early 2020s). The study in broad terms: The collaborator samples originated in the United States, Italy and Spain and spanned the acute and convalescent phases of COVID-19. Samples were obtained from the ongoing ImmuneRACE study (first 160 participants) and from 1,000 to 1,500 subjects provided by 6 global collaborators. Where available, HLA class I and class II types were obtained from metadata supplied by the sample provider rather than from assay-based typing. The repertoires were released in a freely available public database meant as a resource for research on the immune response to SARS-CoV-2. The dataset comprised deeply sampled blood TCRbeta repertoires from subjects exposed to, actively infected with, or recovered from COVID-19. The prospective study material was composed of cDNA or gDNA derived from T cells, B-cell-depleted T cells, or PBMCs. Nearly every sample came with metadata listing a de-identified subject ID, COVID-19 status, age in years and sex. Summary of the overall study and its limitations: How much clinical and demographic metadata was included differed by source and by participant, and the metadata was provided uncurated.

TCRbeta CDR3 regions were amplified from genomic DNA using the immunoSEQ Assay, a bias-controlled multiplex PCR. Per the original workflow: Nucleated cell counts per sample were estimated from amplification of reference gene primers within the assay. Sequence reads were collapsed and filtered to measure the absolute abundance of every unique TCRbeta CDR3 rearrangement. For each sample, productive Simpson clonality was calculated as the square root of Simpson's diversity index across productive rearrangements. TCRdb obtained this table from immuneACCESS and retained in-frame rearrangements with V and J assigned. These tables miss some clones; where compared with another copy, unresolved V genes account for less than half of the shortfall, and the remainder is unexplained. Clone size and V and J calls were adopted from that table, with D and trimming inferred from the DNA. The sample table lists roughly 200,000 clones, 80% to 90% of them with a count of one. The top ten constitute about 6% of the sample.

This clone was seen ten or more times. Which antigen it targets is not known. Per-nucleotide qualities are absent, and no much larger clonotype sits a single base away. Trimming leaves V shorter by 7 bases and J shorter by 7 bases, with the junction holding 10 bases beyond the gene matches. CDR1 LNHDA and CDR2 SQIVND were looked up in the germline V gene (reference sequence). The CDR3 contains 15 residues, cysteine and phenylalanine counted. Only the CDR3 DNA is retained, 45 bases long and in frame from the first base. A second Seattle source provided samples from volunteer blood donors who had recovered from COVID-19. The collaborating institutions used their own protocols to collect whole blood in K2EDTA tubes. For TCRbeta analysis, collaborator samples were shipped as frozen whole blood, as isolated PBMCs, or as DNA extracted from either sample type.

The sequenced sample consisted of peripheral blood. The origin of this receptor is a man aged 60 to 69 who had recovered from COVID-19. Recombination linked TRBV19 to TRBJ1-6; TRBD1 aligns with 7 central bases. The CDR3 in this case is CASTLDRAWNSPLHF. The DNA reads as follows: TGTGCCAGTACCCTTGACAGGGCTTGGAATTCACCCCTCCACTTT.